The rows below give T cell receptor beta chains drawn from one sample of a study of cytomegalovirus exposure and HLA in healthy donors. Libraries were prepared by immunoSEQ multiplex PCR; TCRdb keeps only in-frame clonotypes and omits some of them. The sample includes 100,000 or so clones, around 77% of them seen just once. The sequenced sample consisted of PBMCs. Every receptor here comes from a male donor in good health and CMV-seropositive. Both conserved end residues are part of each CDR3. The D gene is left open where the match is weak. For some rows the clone size is stated as once, few or many, or as a class when expanded; others skip it.

clone_size: -; j_call: TRBJ1-2; v_call: TRBV28; d_call: TRBD1; cdr3_nt: TGTGCCAGCAGCTTCGGACAGGGGGGCTATGGCTACACCTTC; cdr3_aa: CASSFGQGGYGYTF
clone_size: -; j_call: TRBJ2-1; v_call: TRBV27; d_call: TRBD1; cdr3_nt: TGTGCCAGCAGGACAGGGGGGAAACCCTCCTACAATGAGCAGTTCTTC; cdr3_aa: CASRTGGKPSYNEQFF
clone_size: -; j_call: TRBJ1-2; v_call: TRBV5-6; d_call: -; cdr3_nt: TGTGCCAGCAGCACCACAGGGAAATATGGCTACACCTTC; cdr3_aa: CASSTTGKYGYTF
clone_size: -; j_call: TRBJ1-4; v_call: TRBV18; d_call: TRBD1; cdr3_nt: TGTGCCAGCTCACTCCTCAGCTCACAGGGGTCTAATGAAAAACTGTTTTTT; cdr3_aa: CASSLLSSQGSNEKLFF
clone_size: once; j_call: TRBJ2-3; v_call: TRBV2; d_call: -; cdr3_nt: TGTGCCAGCAGTCTTACAGATACGCAGTATTTT; cdr3_aa: CASSLTDTQYF
clone_size: -; j_call: TRBJ2-7; v_call: TRBV4-1; d_call: -; cdr3_nt: TGCGCCAGCAGCCAAGGGGCCTCCTACGAGCAGTACTTC; cdr3_aa: CASSQGASYEQYF
clone_size: few; j_call: TRBJ2-7; v_call: TRBV2; d_call: -; cdr3_nt: TGTCGCCAAGGCAGGTCCTACGAGCAGTACTTC; cdr3_aa: CRQGRSYEQYF
clone_size: -; j_call: TRBJ1-6; v_call: TRBV10-3; d_call: -; cdr3_nt: TGTGCCATCAGTGAGCCTCCCCGGGGGGGTTATAATTCACCCCTCCACTTT; cdr3_aa: CAISEPPRGGYNSPLHF
clone_size: -; j_call: TRBJ2-7; v_call: TRBV5-6; d_call: TRBD2; cdr3_nt: TGTGCCAGCAGCCCGGGACTAGCGGGAGGATACGAGCAGTACTTC; cdr3_aa: CASSPGLAGGYEQYF
clone_size: -; j_call: TRBJ2-7; v_call: TRBV27; d_call: TRBD2; cdr3_nt: TGTGCCAGCAGTTTTTCTAGCGGGACGTACGAGCAGTACTTC; cdr3_aa: CASSFSSGTYEQYF
clone_size: -; j_call: TRBJ2-7; v_call: TRBV7-2; d_call: TRBD2; cdr3_nt: TGTGCCAGCAGCCCCGGGACTAGCGGTTGGAACGAGCAGTACTTC; cdr3_aa: CASSPGTSGWNEQYF
clone_size: once; j_call: TRBJ1-1; v_call: TRBV7-3; d_call: -; cdr3_nt: TGTGCCAGCAGCTTAACACGGGACACCTTGAACACTGAAGCTTTCTTT; cdr3_aa: CASSLTRDTLNTEAFF